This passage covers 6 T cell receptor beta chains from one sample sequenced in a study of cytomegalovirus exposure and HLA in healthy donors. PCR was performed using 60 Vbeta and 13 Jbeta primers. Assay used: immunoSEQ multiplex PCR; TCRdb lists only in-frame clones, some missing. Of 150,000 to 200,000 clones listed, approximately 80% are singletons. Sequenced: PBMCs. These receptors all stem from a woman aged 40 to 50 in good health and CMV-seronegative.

The CDR3 region has the DNA TGCGCCAGCAGCCAAGATCTAGCGGCCCTATACGAGCAGTACTTC. Translated: CASSQDLAALYEQYF. The genes are TRBV4-1 and TRBJ2-7, with 7 bases that match TRBD2. The CDR3 runs to 15 residues. V lost 0 bases, J lost 4 bases, and 6 bases stayed unmatched. Germline loops: CDR1 MGHRA, CDR2 YSYEKL.

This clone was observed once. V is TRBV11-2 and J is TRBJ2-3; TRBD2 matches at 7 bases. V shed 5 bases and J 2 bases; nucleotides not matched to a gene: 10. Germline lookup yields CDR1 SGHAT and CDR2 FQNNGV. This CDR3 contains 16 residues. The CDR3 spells CASSLGRAEFTDTQYF. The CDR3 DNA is TGTGCCAGCAGCCTAGGGAGGGCAGAATTCACAGATACGCAGTATTTT.

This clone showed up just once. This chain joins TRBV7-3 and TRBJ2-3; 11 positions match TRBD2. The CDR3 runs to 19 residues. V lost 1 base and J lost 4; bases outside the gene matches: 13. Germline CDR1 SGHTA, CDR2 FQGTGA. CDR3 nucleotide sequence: TGTGCCAGCAGCTTAAGGGGGGGAACTAGCGGGAGATTTGCAGATACGCAGTATTTT. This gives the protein CASSLRGGTSGRFADTQYF.

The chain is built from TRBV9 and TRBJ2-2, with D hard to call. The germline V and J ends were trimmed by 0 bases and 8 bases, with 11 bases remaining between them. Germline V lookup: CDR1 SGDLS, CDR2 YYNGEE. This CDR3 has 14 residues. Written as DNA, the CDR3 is TGTGCCAGCAGCGTAGACGGGTTTTCTGGGGAGCTGTTTTTT. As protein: CASSVDGFSGELFF.

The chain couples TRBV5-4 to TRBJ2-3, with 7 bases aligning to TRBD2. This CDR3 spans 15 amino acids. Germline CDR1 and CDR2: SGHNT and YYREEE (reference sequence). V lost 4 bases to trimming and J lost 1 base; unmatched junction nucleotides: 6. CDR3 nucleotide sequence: TGTGCCAGCAGCCGCCGGACTAGGGGCACAGATACGCAGTATTTT. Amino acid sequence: CASSRRTRGTDTQYF.

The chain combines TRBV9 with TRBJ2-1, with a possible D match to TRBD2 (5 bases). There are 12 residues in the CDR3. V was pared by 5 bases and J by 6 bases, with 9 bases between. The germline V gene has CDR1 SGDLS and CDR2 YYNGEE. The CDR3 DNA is TGTGCCAGCAGGGGAGACGGCAATGAGCAGTTCTTC. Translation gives CASRGDGNEQFF. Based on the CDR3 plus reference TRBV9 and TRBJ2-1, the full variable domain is DSGVTQTPKHLITATGQRVTLRCSPRSGDLSVYWYQQSLDQGLQFLIQYYNGEERAKGNILERFSAQQFPDLHSELNLSSLELGDSALYFCASRGDGNEQFFGPGTRLTVL.